These T cell receptor beta chains were read from a single sample in a study of blood T cell repertoires in COVID-19. Libraries were prepared by immunoSEQ multiplex PCR; TCRdb keeps only in-frame clonotypes and omits some of them. The sample lists more than 200,000 clones, approximately 79% seen once, with 4% in the top ten. What was sequenced was peripheral blood. The receptors derive from a woman in her forties with active or convalescent COVID-19. The CDR3 runs from the conserved cysteine through the conserved F or W. The D gene is left open where the match is weak. Not every row has a clone size; where given, it reads once, few, many or a size class.

d_call,clone_size,j_call,v_call,cdr3_length,cdr3_aa,cdr3_nt
NA,NA,TRBJ2-3,TRBV7-2,18,CASSLAPARQPLTDTQYF,TGTGCCAGCAGCTTAGCTCCCGCTAGGCAGCCTCTGACAGATACGCAGTATTTT
TRBD1,NA,TRBJ1-1,TRBV3-1/TRBV3-2,16,CASSLLGGRTNTEAFF,TGTGCCAGCAGCCTATTAGGGGGCAGGACGAACACTGAAGCTTTCTTT
TRBD1,NA,TRBJ2-5,TRBV24-1,15,CATAHRGPSEETQYF,TGTGCCACCGCCCACAGGGGCCCTTCCGAAGAGACCCAGTACTTC
NA,NA,TRBJ2-3,TRBV19,13,CASSFAGADTQYF,TGTGCCAGTAGTTTCGCAGGGGCAGATACGCAGTATTTT
NA,NA,TRBJ1-2,TRBV19,15,CASSIGQGGNYGYTF,TGTGCCAGTAGTATTGGGCAGGGTGGAAACTATGGCTACACCTTC
NA,NA,TRBJ2-3,TRBV5-1,16,CASSLQSGVGTDTQYF,TGCGCCAGCAGTTTGCAGTCCGGGGTGGGCACAGATACGCAGTATTTT
TRBD1,NA,TRBJ2-7,TRBV6-1,15,CASSDAQGTSYEQYF,TGTGCCAGCAGTGATGCACAGGGGACGAGCTACGAGCAGTACTTC
TRBD1,NA,TRBJ1-2,TRBV10-3,13,CAITIQGSNGYTF,TGTGCCATCACCATACAGGGGTCGAATGGCTACACCTTC
NA,few,TRBJ2-5,TRBV7-2,13,CASSLGRLETQYF,TGTGCCAGCAGCTTAGGCAGATTAGAGACCCAGTACTTC
NA,NA,TRBJ1-1,TRBV19,13,CASVIRGGTEAFF,TGTGCCAGTGTGATCAGGGGTGGTACTGAAGCTTTCTTT
NA,NA,TRBJ1-1,TRBV29-1,14,CSVATGSRNTEAFF,TGCAGCGTTGCAACAGGGTCTCGGAACACTGAAGCTTTCTTT
NA,NA,TRBJ1-4,TRBV6-1,16,CASSEFGGGLWEKLFF,TGTGCCAGCAGTGAATTTGGGGGGGGGCTGTGGGAAAAACTGTTTTTT
TRBD1,NA,TRBJ2-1,TRBV3-1/TRBV3-2,14,CASSLFRDSNEQFF,TGTGCCAGCAGCCTCTTCCGGGACAGCAATGAGCAGTTCTTC
NA,once,TRBJ1-5,TRBV6-1,15,CASSEGAVFNQPQHF,TGTGCCAGCAGTGAAGGTGCAGTTTTCAATCAGCCCCAGCATTTT
NA,NA,TRBJ2-3,TRBV7-9,13,CASSSTESDTQYF,TGTGCCAGCAGCTCCACAGAGTCAGATACGCAGTATTTT
TRBD1,NA,TRBJ1-2,TRBV28,15,CASSPISVHRGGYTF,TGTGCCAGCAGTCCTATAAGCGTGCACAGGGGTGGCTACACCTTC
NA,NA,TRBJ1-2,TRBV5-1,14,CASSLEQGKYGYTF,TGCGCCAGCAGCTTGGAGCAGGGTAAATATGGCTACACCTTC
TRBD2,few,TRBJ2-1,TRBV6-6,15,CASSYVGLAGWEQFF,TGTGCCAGCAGTTACGTGGGACTAGCGGGCTGGGAGCAGTTCTTC
TRBD2,NA,TRBJ2-5,TRBV5-1,15,CASSFGTSGQETQYF,TGCGCCAGCAGCTTCGGGACTAGCGGGCAAGAGACCCAGTACTTC
NA,NA,TRBJ1-1,TRBV29-1,11,CSADPGTEAFF,TGCAGCGCTGACCCGGGCACTGAAGCTTTCTTT
TRBD1,NA,TRBJ1-6,TRBV5-1,15,CASSLEGTGGLTLHF,TGCGCCAGCAGCTTGGAAGGGACAGGGGGTTTAACCCTCCACTTT
NA,once,TRBJ2-1,TRBV7-2,12,CASSRDFNEQFF,TGTGCCAGCAGCCGGGACTTTAATGAGCAGTTCTTC
NA,NA,TRBJ1-1,TRBV6-6,12,CASSNMNTEAFF,TGTGCCAGCAGTAACATGAACACTGAAGCTTTCTTT
NA,NA,TRBJ1-5,TRBV11-1,15,CASRKGLGPDQPQHF,TGTGCCAGCAGAAAGGGGTTGGGCCCCGATCAGCCCCAGCATTTT
NA,NA,TRBJ1-6,TRBV15,15,CATSTKQGGGSPLHF,TGTGCCACCAGCACTAAACAGGGTGGCGGTTCACCCCTCCACTTT
NA,NA,TRBJ2-1,TRBV24-1,16,CATSGFSGLTYNEQFF,TGTGCCACCAGTGGTTTTAGCGGACTAACCTACAATGAGCAGTTCTTC
TRBD2,few,TRBJ2-3,TRBV28,15,CASRGGGLVADTQYF,TGTGCCAGCAGGGGGGGAGGACTAGTAGCGGATACGCAGTATTTT
TRBD1,NA,TRBJ1-5,TRBV30,14,CAWTPGGLTQPQHF,TGTGCCTGGACCCCAGGGGGTCTGACTCAGCCCCAGCATTTT
TRBD1,NA,TRBJ2-2,TRBV28,19,CASKTPGTGAGRRTGELFF,TGTGCCAGCAAAACCCCCGGGACAGGGGCCGGTCGGCGCACCGGGGAGCTGTTTTTT
TRBD2,NA,TRBJ2-5,TRBV27,15,CASSLLAGGQETQYF,TGTGCCAGCAGTTTACTAGCGGGGGGGCAAGAGACCCAGTACTTC
NA,NA,TRBJ1-1,TRBV6-5,15,CASSQGTWGYTEAFF,TGTGCCAGCAGCCAGGGGACGTGGGGTTATACTGAAGCTTTCTTT
TRBD1,NA,TRBJ1-1,TRBV5-1,15,CASSARTGRNTEAFF,TGCGCCAGCAGCGCACGGACAGGGAGGAACACTGAAGCTTTCTTT
NA,NA,TRBJ2-7,TRBV5-1,14,CASSLAVQNYEQYF,TGCGCCAGCAGCTTGGCCGTACAGAACTACGAGCAGTACTTC
NA,NA,TRBJ2-7,TRBV7-9,13,CASTLSNPYEQYF,TGTGCCAGCACCCTATCAAATCCCTACGAGCAGTACTTC
TRBD2,NA,TRBJ2-3,TRBV11-3,18,CASSRGLAGGISTDTQYF,TGTGCCAGCAGCCGCGGACTAGCGGGGGGAATCAGCACAGATACGCAGTATTTT